This T cell receptor (beta chain) was sequenced in a study of identical twins. Study results and limitations: Insertions ran lower in abundant cord blood beta clonotypes, though not in memory repertoires.

There are many counts of this clonotype. What it binds is unknown. CDR1 is DFQATT and CDR2 is SNEGSKA in the germline V gene (reference sequence). This CDR3 spans 12 amino acids. With 6 bases removed from V and 6 bases from J, the gap between germline ends came to 15 bases. Template switching supplied a universal primer site; unique molecular identifiers were carried on the cDNA. TCRdb fed the 5' RACE reads into MiXCR, producing one record per CDR3 protein. The table lists hundreds of thousands of distinct CDR3 sequences, 5.5% to 6.5% of them singletons. This TCR derives from a man younger than 35 in good health. The chain has TRBV20-1 and TRBJ2-7; D tentatively reads TRBD1 or TRBD2 (5 bases each). What was sequenced was naive T cells sorted from blood. CDR3 nucleotides: TGCAGTGCCCCCACGGGACCGAGCGAGCAGTACTTC. It encodes CSAPTGPSEQYF.